A selection of T cell receptor beta chains follows, all from one sample in a study of molecular identifiers for immune sequencing clone quantification. TCRdb re-analysed the PCR reads in MiXCR, keeping a single row per CDR3 protein. This repertoire shows 460,000 or so distinct CDR3 sequences, roughly 25% found once; its top ten account for roughly 0.79%. The sequencing sample was made of naive CD8+ T cells from blood, with Jurkat cell RNA spiked in. All receptors derive from a human donor in good health. Some libraries in this study had Jurkat cell RNA spiked in. Each CDR3 is given with its conserved first and last residue. Fields, in order: CDR3 protein, V gene, CDR3 length, J gene.

cdr3_aa: CASSLRTGIYNEQFF
v_call: TRBV11-2
cdr3_length: 15
j_call: TRBJ2-1

cdr3_aa: CASSQDWGLQETQYF
v_call: TRBV4-3
cdr3_length: 15
j_call: TRBJ2-5

cdr3_aa: CASSLPGLVLTYEQYF
v_call: TRBV7-2
cdr3_length: 16
j_call: TRBJ2-7

cdr3_aa: CASSEGTDLYNEQFF
v_call: TRBV19
cdr3_length: 15
j_call: TRBJ2-1

cdr3_aa: CASSPRTASNTGELFF
v_call: TRBV28
cdr3_length: 16
j_call: TRBJ2-2

cdr3_aa: CASSRRLAGGTDTQYF
v_call: TRBV6-2/TRBV6-3
cdr3_length: 16
j_call: TRBJ2-3

cdr3_aa: CASSPLTSGGAVKTQYF
v_call: TRBV27
cdr3_length: 17
j_call: TRBJ2-5

cdr3_aa: CASSGWEGDGYTF
v_call: TRBV10-2
cdr3_length: 13
j_call: TRBJ1-2

cdr3_aa: CASSLLAPSTDTQYF
v_call: TRBV28
cdr3_length: 15
j_call: TRBJ2-3

cdr3_aa: CASSLGIAYEQYF
v_call: TRBV27
cdr3_length: 13
j_call: TRBJ2-7

cdr3_aa: CASSVIAGGSTDTQYF
v_call: TRBV11-2
cdr3_length: 16
j_call: TRBJ2-3

cdr3_aa: CASSYSKGGPYNSPLHF
v_call: TRBV6-5
cdr3_length: 17
j_call: TRBJ1-6

cdr3_aa: CASSAAGGSYEQYF
v_call: TRBV9
cdr3_length: 14
j_call: TRBJ2-7

cdr3_aa: CASSSGLSGEQFF
v_call: TRBV7-8
cdr3_length: 13
j_call: TRBJ2-1

cdr3_aa: CASSHPLGQPNEKLFF
v_call: TRBV5-5
cdr3_length: 16
j_call: TRBJ1-4

cdr3_aa: CASSSYNPPYEQYF
v_call: TRBV6-2/TRBV6-3
cdr3_length: 14
j_call: TRBJ2-7

cdr3_aa: CASSWLLAGTDTQYF
v_call: TRBV5-6
cdr3_length: 15
j_call: TRBJ2-3

cdr3_aa: CSVDSRDGVFQETQYF
v_call: TRBV29-1
cdr3_length: 16
j_call: TRBJ2-5

cdr3_aa: CASTLGFNTEAFF
v_call: TRBV12-3/TRBV12-4
cdr3_length: 13
j_call: TRBJ1-1

cdr3_aa: CSARGQSSNQPQHF
v_call: TRBV20-1
cdr3_length: 14
j_call: TRBJ1-5

cdr3_aa: CACLPGSQNTGELFF
v_call: TRBV30
cdr3_length: 15
j_call: TRBJ2-2

cdr3_aa: CASSWTSGGYEQYF
v_call: TRBV7-2
cdr3_length: 14
j_call: TRBJ2-7

cdr3_aa: CASSYSAYEQYF
v_call: TRBV6-2/TRBV6-3
cdr3_length: 12
j_call: TRBJ2-7

cdr3_aa: CASTGWQSQETQYF
v_call: TRBV19
cdr3_length: 14
j_call: TRBJ2-5

cdr3_aa: CASSLVSDTYEQYF
v_call: TRBV5-1
cdr3_length: 14
j_call: TRBJ2-7

cdr3_aa: CASSPQAGSYEQYF
v_call: TRBV4-3
cdr3_length: 14
j_call: TRBJ2-7

cdr3_aa: CASKLGLALNTGELFF
v_call: TRBV6-5
cdr3_length: 16
j_call: TRBJ2-2

cdr3_aa: CASSLLLGTGKINRPQHF
v_call: TRBV28
cdr3_length: 18
j_call: TRBJ1-5

cdr3_aa: CSVMTGVGNTIYF
v_call: TRBV29-1
cdr3_length: 13
j_call: TRBJ1-3

cdr3_aa: CASTYGSTEAFF
v_call: TRBV12-3/TRBV12-4
cdr3_length: 12
j_call: TRBJ1-1

cdr3_aa: CASRPDSITGELFF
v_call: TRBV12-3/TRBV12-4
cdr3_length: 14
j_call: TRBJ2-2

cdr3_aa: CASKGQGPNYGYTF
v_call: TRBV19
cdr3_length: 14
j_call: TRBJ1-2

cdr3_aa: CATSRHNGLAGNADTQYF
v_call: TRBV15
cdr3_length: 18
j_call: TRBJ2-3

cdr3_aa: CASSILPFGTIDQPQHF
v_call: TRBV19
cdr3_length: 17
j_call: TRBJ1-5

cdr3_aa: CASSQDLLARTGEEAFF
v_call: TRBV4-3
cdr3_length: 17
j_call: TRBJ1-1

cdr3_aa: CASSESGGPGDTQYF
v_call: TRBV9
cdr3_length: 15
j_call: TRBJ2-3

cdr3_aa: CASSQEPQGIGQPQHF
v_call: TRBV4-1
cdr3_length: 16
j_call: TRBJ1-5

cdr3_aa: CASSLSVGSNQPQHF
v_call: TRBV27
cdr3_length: 15
j_call: TRBJ1-5

cdr3_aa: CATSGVEGETQYF
v_call: TRBV24-1
cdr3_length: 13
j_call: TRBJ2-5

cdr3_aa: CASRDPLRSGNTIYF
v_call: TRBV3-1
cdr3_length: 15
j_call: TRBJ1-3

cdr3_aa: CASSRTGGNLSPLHF
v_call: TRBV28
cdr3_length: 15
j_call: TRBJ1-6

cdr3_aa: CAGRLMSSGANVLTF
v_call: TRBV7-9
cdr3_length: 15
j_call: TRBJ2-6

cdr3_aa: CASSQLVSLNSPLHF
v_call: TRBV4-1
cdr3_length: 15
j_call: TRBJ1-6

cdr3_aa: CASSQEASGGAYEQYF
v_call: TRBV4-1
cdr3_length: 16
j_call: TRBJ2-7

cdr3_aa: CASRKWTGGFDQPQHF
v_call: TRBV28
cdr3_length: 16
j_call: TRBJ1-5

cdr3_aa: CSASRQANTEKYEQYF
v_call: TRBV20-1
cdr3_length: 16
j_call: TRBJ2-7

cdr3_aa: CASSQLGTGFYEQYF
v_call: TRBV4-1
cdr3_length: 15
j_call: TRBJ2-7

cdr3_aa: CSARGFGTVAGNTICF
v_call: TRBV20-1
cdr3_length: 16
j_call: TRBJ1-3

cdr3_aa: CASSPDRTATVLYGYTF
v_call: TRBV7-9
cdr3_length: 17
j_call: TRBJ1-2

cdr3_aa: CASSGGTGVEQYF
v_call: TRBV9
cdr3_length: 13
j_call: TRBJ2-7

cdr3_aa: CASSFTGGLTDTQYF
v_call: TRBV13
cdr3_length: 15
j_call: TRBJ2-3

cdr3_aa: CASSSPGQGVHGYTF
v_call: TRBV7-9
cdr3_length: 15
j_call: TRBJ1-2

cdr3_aa: CASSQGRDISGGELFF
v_call: TRBV4-3
cdr3_length: 16
j_call: TRBJ2-2

cdr3_aa: CAAHAGQGEQYF
v_call: TRBV10-3
cdr3_length: 12
j_call: TRBJ2-7

cdr3_aa: CASSPPREQETQYF
v_call: TRBV9
cdr3_length: 14
j_call: TRBJ2-5

cdr3_aa: CASSLSVDDTYQETQYF
v_call: TRBV28
cdr3_length: 17
j_call: TRBJ2-5

cdr3_aa: CASSPRDRVPDTQYF
v_call: TRBV7-9
cdr3_length: 15
j_call: TRBJ2-3

cdr3_aa: CASSSWTGGVTEAFF
v_call: TRBV5-6
cdr3_length: 15
j_call: TRBJ1-1

cdr3_aa: CASSARQGRNEKLFF
v_call: TRBV7-9
cdr3_length: 15
j_call: TRBJ1-4

cdr3_aa: CASSVSPVSKLTGGSYSEQFF
v_call: TRBV9
cdr3_length: 21
j_call: TRBJ2-1